One sample yielded the 12 T cell receptor beta chains listed below, sequenced in a study of blood T cell repertoires in COVID-19. TCRdb keeps only in-frame clones here, not all; method: immunoSEQ multiplex PCR. In the table there are 120,000 or so clones, about 83% of which are singletons. Sequenced input: peripheral blood. The receptors were gathered from an older man with active or convalescent COVID-19.

The genes are TRBV19 and TRBJ2-7, with 10 bases matching TRBD2. The CDR3 covers 16 residues. V lost 5 bases, J lost 2 bases, and 9 bases stayed unmatched. Germline V CDR1 and CDR2: LNHDA, SQIVND (reference sequence). The DNA of the CDR3 is TGTGCCAGTAGTGAGTCTAGCGGGAGTACCCCCTACGAGCAGTACTTC. Protein sequence: CASSESSGSTPYEQYF.

The chain couples TRBV6-1 to TRBJ1-5, with a tentative D call TRBD1 (5 bases). This CDR3 region has 18 residues. CDR1 and CDR2 (germline): MNHNS, SASEGT. The V gene lost 1 base and the J gene lost 1 base, with 17 bases spanning the gap. The CDR3 coding sequence is TGTGCCAGCAGTGAAGAGATTCGGGGGTGGGCGAGCAATCAGCCCCAGCATTTT. This gives the protein CASSEEIRGWASNQPQHF.

This chain uses TRBV7-9 with TRBJ1-3, with D unclear. Germline CDR1 reads SEHNR; CDR2 reads FQNEAQ (reference sequence). CDR3 size: 13 residues. Trimming cost V 4 bases and J 6 bases, with 10 bases left between them. The CDR3 here is CASSSGEVNTIYF. CDR3 coding DNA: TGTGCCAGCAGCTCCGGGGAGGTAAACACCATATATTTT.

V is TRBV18 and J is TRBJ1-1; D gene ambiguous. V lost 2 bases and J lost 0, with 16 bases in between. The CDR3 spans 17 residues. Germline loops: CDR1 KGHSH, CDR2 LQKENI. The CDR3 here is CASSPSRTGELNTEAFF. The CDR3 bases are TGTGCCAGCTCACCATCGAGAACCGGGGAATTGAACACTGAAGCTTTCTTT. Looking up the rest from reference TRBV18 and TRBJ1-1 gives the full variable domain: NAGVMQNPRHLVRRRGQEARLRCSPMKGHSHVYWYRQLPEEGLKFMVYLQKENIIDESGMPKERFSAEFPKEGPSILRIQQVVRGDSAAYFCASSPSRTGELNTEAFFGQGTRLTVV.

The gene calls are TRBV6-2 or TRBV6-3 and TRBJ1-5; D possibly corresponds to TRBD1 (6 bases). Trimming removed 6 bases from V and 4 bases from J, with 16 bases in between. Germline lookup yields CDR1 MNHEY and CDR2 SVGEGT. The CDR3 sequence is 15 residues long. The CDR3 DNA reads TGTGCCAGCAGCGACAGAAGGACAGTAAATCAGCCCCAGCATTTT. It yields the protein CASSDRRTVNQPQHF.

The V call is TRBV6-2 or TRBV6-3, the J call TRBJ2-2; D call uncertain. This CDR3 is built from 13 residues. The V and J ends lost 0 bases and 6 bases respectively, with 5 bases between them. Germline loops: CDR1 MNHEY, CDR2 SVGEGT. Written as DNA, the CDR3 is TGTGCCAGCAGTTACTCCAGGTCCGGGGAGCTGTTTTTT. The encoded protein is CASSYSRSGELFF.

This clone was counted once. This chain uses TRBV7-2 with TRBJ1-2; TRBD1 matches at 9 bases. V shed 1 base and J 5 bases; nucleotides not matched to a gene: 8. The CDR3 consists of 16 residues. Germline V gene lookup returns CDR1 SGHTA and CDR2 FQGNSA. The CDR3 DNA sequence: TGTGCCAGCAGCTTAGGGCCGGGACAGGGTCTTTATGGCTACACCTTC. Translated, it gives CASSLGPGQGLYGYTF.

The chain links TRBV19 to TRBJ1-6, with 7 bases that match TRBD1. This CDR3 is built from 15 residues. Germline-derived CDR1 and CDR2 are LNHDA and SQIVND (reference sequence). The ends lost 7 bases at V and 2 bases at J; junction bases unmatched: 5. CDR3 protein: CASTPTGTYNSPLHF. The CDR3 bases are TGTGCCAGTACCCCGACAGGGACCTATAATTCACCCCTCCACTTT.

In this sample, this clone turned up once. The J gene is TRBJ1-6, the V gene TRBV6-2 or TRBV6-3; D not resolved. Germline V gives CDR1 MNHEY, CDR2 SVGEGT. V was pared by 0 bases and J by 7 bases, with 7 bases between. This CDR3 contains 14 residues. In DNA, the CDR3 is TGTGCCAGCAGTTACTCGAAGGAGAATTCACCCCTCCACTTT. Its protein product is CASSYSKENSPLHF.

The chain employs TRBV7-2 and TRBJ2-1, with D tentatively TRBD2 (6 bases). Trimming took 1 base from V and 9 from J, leaving 19 bases between them. Looked up from germline, CDR1 is SGHTA and CDR2 is FQGNSA. The CDR3 runs 16 residues. CDR3 nucleotides: TGTGCCAGCAGCTTAGTCCCCCAGCGGGCCCAGGGTGAGCAGTTCTTC. This encodes CASSLVPQRAQGEQFF.

The genes are TRBV7-2 and TRBJ2-5, with 10 nucleotides matching TRBD2. The CDR3 has 15 amino acids. CDR1 is SGHTA, CDR2 FQGNSA, per germline. The trim removed 5 bases at V and 5 bases at J, leaving 8 bases unmatched. The CDR3 DNA reads as TGTGCCAGCAGCACACAGAGCGGGGGGGTGGAGACCCAGTACTTC. Its protein is CASSTQSGGVETQYF. Full variable domain (rest looked up from reference TRBV7-2 and TRBJ2-5): GAGVSQSPSNKVTEKGKDVELRCDPISGHTALYWYRQSLGQGLEFLIYFQGNSAPDKSGLPSDRFSAERTGGSVSTLTIQRTQQEDSAVYLCASSTQSGGVETQYFGPGTRLLVL.

This clone was detected once. The CDR3 reads CASLGVRNEQYF. Here the CDR3 DNA reads TGTGCCAGCCTAGGGGTTCGCAACGAGCAGTACTTC. V and J are TRBV12-3 or TRBV12-4 and TRBJ2-7, with D perhaps TRBD1 (5 bases). The CDR3 extends over 12 amino acids. V was pared by 8 bases and J by 5 bases, with 13 bases between.